The 26 T cell receptor beta chains in this list originate from one sample, sequenced in a study of shared clonotypes between healthy human individuals (dated by TCRdb to about 2020). The library was made by the immunoSEQ multiplex PCR assay. Held by TCRdb, this immuneACCESS table contains in-frame sequences only and omits some clones. Under half of the omission traces to an unresolved V gene where checked; the cause of the rest is unknown. The sample contains 2 million to 3 million clones, around nine tenths of them found a single time. The top ten clones comprise over 0.12% of the sample. Material: naive CD4+ T cells sorted from blood. The cell subset or site label, as the study defines it: CD45RA+ positively selected. The receptors here all came from a man aged 18 to 29 in good health.

The chain carries TRBV6-1 and TRBJ1-1; unclear D gene. The CDR3 extends over 15 amino acids. In germline, CDR1 is MNHNS, CDR2 SASEGT. Trimming shortened V by 2 bases and J by 4 bases, and 14 bases separated the two germline ends. This CDR3 reads CASSEWRSGSTEAFF. The CDR3 DNA reads as TGTGCCAGCAGTGAATGGAGGTCGGGTTCCACTGAAGCTTTCTTT.

V usage is TRBV19 and J usage is TRBJ2-1; TRBD2 is a possible D gene (6 bases). Trimming removed 5 bases from V and 6 bases from J, with 17 bases in between. The CDR3 sequence is 15 residues long. Germline V gives CDR1 LNHDA, CDR2 SQIVND (reference sequence). CDR3 in DNA: TGTGCCAGTAGTCCGATGGGACTGCTCCCCAATGAGCAGTTCTTC. Translated: CASSPMGLLPNEQFF. The full variable domain, with the rest looked up from reference TRBV19 and TRBJ2-1, is DGGITQSPKYLFRKEGQNVTLSCEQNLNHDAMYWYRQDPGQGLRLIYYSQIVNDFQKGDIAEGYSVSREKKESFPLTVTSAQKNPTAFYLCASSPMGLLPNEQFFGPGTRLTVL.

This sequence joins TRBV5-1 and TRBJ1-3, with TRBD1 as a possible D gene (6 bases). The CDR3 covers 15 residues. Germline V CDR1 and CDR2: SGHRS, YFSETQ. Trimming stripped 2 bases from V and 4 bases from J, with 13 bases between. The CDR3 nucleotides are TGCGCCAGCAGCTTTTCGGCAGGGGCAGGAAACACCATATATTTT. Translation: CASSFSAGAGNTIYF.

This rearrangement joins TRBV15 to TRBJ2-2; perhaps TRBD2 as D (6 bases). CDR1 LNHNV and CDR2 YYDKDF come from the germline V gene (reference sequence). The CDR3 is 16 amino acids. Deletions cut 1 base from V and 7 bases from J, with 16 bases between. The chain's CDR3 is CATSRGRGPASGELFF. DNA for the CDR3: TGTGCCACCAGCAGAGGGAGGGGACCAGCCAGCGGGGAGCTGTTTTTT.

Here the CDR3 DNA reads TGCGCCAGCAGCAGAATTTATAATTCACCCCTCCACTTT. Protein sequence: CASSRIYNSPLHF. V is TRBV10-2 and J is TRBJ1-6; the D is unclear. V lost 6 bases to trimming and J lost 4 bases, with 7 bases between them. Germline CDR1 reads WSHSY; CDR2 reads SAAADI. CDR3 length: 13 amino acids.

The J gene is TRBJ2-7, the V gene TRBV30; 7 positions agree with TRBD2. J lost 4 bases, V lost 3 bases, and 3 bases had no gene match. This CDR3 has 12 amino acids. Germline V CDR1 and CDR2: GTSNPN, SVGIG (reference sequence). The CDR3 protein is CAWRGRAYEQYF. CDR3 bases: TGTGCCTGGAGGGGGAGGGCGTACGAGCAGTACTTC.

The J gene is TRBJ1-2, the V gene TRBV28, with D perhaps TRBD1 (6 bases). Germline-derived CDR1 and CDR2 are MDHEN and SYDVKM. V dropped 3 bases and J dropped 7 bases, with 15 bases sitting between them. CDR3 length: 14 amino acids. The chain's CDR3 is CASSLGGREGGYTF. In DNA, the CDR3 is TGTGCCAGCAGTTTGGGGGGCCGGGAGGGTGGCTACACCTTC.

The CDR3 DNA follows: TGTGCCAGCAGCTTGGGATTTTTCGAGGCCGAGCAGTACTTC. It specifies CASSLGFFEAEQYF. The V gene is TRBV5-4, the J gene TRBJ2-7; D gene ambiguous. The V end lost 0 bases, the J end lost 6 bases, and 13 bases lay between the germline ends. The V gene's germline CDR1 is SGHNT and CDR2 YYREEE (reference sequence). This CDR3 spans 14 amino acids.

A remark on this clone: The sample has other DNA sequences that encode this CDR3 too. The chain employs TRBV10-3 and TRBJ2-6; 8 nucleotides match TRBD2. The ends lost 3 bases at V and 2 bases at J; junction bases unmatched: 0. There are 15 residues in the CDR3. CDR1 ENHRY and CDR2 SYGVKD come from the germline V gene. The CDR3 DNA follows: TGTGCCATCAGTGACGGGGGGGCTGGGGCCAACGTCCTGACTTTC. Its protein is CAISDGGAGANVLTF.

This clone has just one count. The chain links TRBV11-1 to TRBJ2-4; weak D call: TRBD2 (5 bases). The CDR3 is 18 residues long. V was pared by 8 bases and J by 0 bases, with 23 bases between. CDR1 is SGHAT, CDR2 FQDESV, per germline (reference sequence). The CDR3 sequence: CASYPPGELKLAKNIQYF. The DNA of the CDR3 is TGTGCCAGCTATCCCCCCGGGGAGCTGAAACTAGCCAAAAACATTCAGTACTTC.

On this clone itself: Other DNA sequences within the sample encode an identical CDR3. The chain uses TRBV5-4 and TRBJ2-5; D may be TRBD1 (5 bases). The V gene's germline CDR1 is SGHNT and CDR2 YYREEE (reference sequence). This CDR3 has 13 residues. The V gene lost 0 bases and the J gene lost 5 bases, with 8 bases spanning the gap. CDR3 amino acids: CASSLGGWETQYF. The CDR3 DNA sequence: TGTGCCAGCAGCTTGGGGGGCTGGGAGACCCAGTACTTC.

This chain connects TRBV29-1 to TRBJ1-4; D gene uncertain. The length of the CDR3 is 12 residues. Germline V gene sequence: CDR1 SQVTM, CDR2 ANQGSEA. Trimming took off 7 bases at V and 8 bases at J, with 14 bases between the two ends. CDR3 loop: CSAEGTPEKLFF. The CDR3 region has the DNA TGCAGCGCCGAGGGAACTCCCGAAAAACTGTTTTTT. Based on the CDR3 plus reference TRBV29-1 and TRBJ1-4, the full variable domain is SAVISQKPSRDICQRGTSLTIQCQVDSQVTMMFWYRQQPGQSLTLIATANQGSEATYESGFVIDKFPISRPNLTFSTLTVSNMSPEDSSIYLCSAEGTPEKLFFGSGTQLSVL.

This chain joins TRBV4-3 and TRBJ1-5, with D perhaps TRBD1 (5 bases). CDR1 and CDR2 from the germline V gene are LGHNA and YSLEER. The CDR3 contains 14 residues. Trimming removed 0 bases from V and 11 bases from J, with 14 bases in between. CDR3 sequence: CASSQERFGQSQHF. CDR3 nucleotide sequence: TGCGCCAGCAGCCAAGAAAGGTTCGGACAATCCCAGCATTTT.

The chain combines TRBV21-1 with TRBJ1-5. TRBV21-1 is labeled a pseudogene. CDR3 length equals 14 residues. The CDR3 protein is CASSKVFEGQPQHF. The CDR3 nucleotides are TGTGCCAGCAGCAAAGTCTTTGAGGGTCAGCCCCAGCATTTT.

About this clone: In the same sample, other DNA sequences code for this CDR3. The J gene is TRBJ2-2, the V gene TRBV6-6; unclear D gene. The CDR3 has 12 amino acids. The germline V gene encodes CDR1 MNHNY and CDR2 SVGAGI (reference sequence). The ends were cut back, 2 bases at V and 7 bases at J, with 5 bases in the middle. CDR3 DNA sequence: TGTGCCAGCAGTTACCCGGGCGGGGAGCTGTTTTTT. Translating it yields CASSYPGGELFF.

The V gene is TRBV6-5, the J gene TRBJ1-1; a weak D match, TRBD1 (5 bases). The CDR3 extends over 14 amino acids. Trimming pared 6 bases from V and 4 bases from J, leaving 15 bases between. CDR1 is MNHEY and CDR2 is SVGAGI in the germline V gene. The CDR3 coding sequence is TGTGCCAGCAGCCCCGTAGGGGTTCGCACTGAAGCTTTCTTT. Protein sequence: CASSPVGVRTEAFF.

The gene calls are TRBV2 and TRBJ1-6; unclear D gene. Trimming pared 1 base from V and 9 bases from J, leaving 7 bases between. This CDR3 is 13 amino acids long. Germline CDR1 is SNHLY and CDR2 is FYNNEI. CDR3 coding DNA: TGTGCCAGCAGTGAAGTAGGGAGTTCACCCCTCCACTTT. As protein: CASSEVGSSPLHF.

The rearrangement uses TRBV30 and TRBJ2-1, with 13 bases identical to TRBD2. Germline V CDR1 and CDR2: GTSNPN, SVGIG (reference sequence). The CDR3 contains 16 residues. With V trimmed by 7 bases and J by 6 bases, 12 bases remained unmatched. The CDR3 sequence: CAYSRPGTSGINEQFF. In DNA, the CDR3 is TGTGCCTACTCAAGACCCGGGACTAGCGGGATCAATGAGCAGTTCTTC.

This clone was seen only once. The gene calls are TRBV29-1 and TRBJ2-7; possible D gene TRBD1, 5 bases. With 5 bases removed from V and 0 bases from J, the gap between germline ends came to 14 bases. The V gene's germline CDR1 is SQVTM and CDR2 ANQGSEA. This CDR3 has 14 residues. The CDR3 sequence: CSVSIRGSSYEQYF. CDR3 sequence (DNA): TGCAGCGTTAGTATTAGGGGATCCTCCTACGAGCAGTACTTC.

Details on this clone: The sample has other DNA sequences that encode this CDR3 too. The V and J genes are TRBV7-2 and TRBJ1-2; unclear D gene. CDR1 and CDR2 (germline): SGHTA, FQGNSA. With 2 bases removed from V and 1 base from J, the gap between germline ends came to 11 bases. The length of the CDR3 is 15 residues. CDR3 sequence: CASSLSGTVNYGYTF. The CDR3, as DNA: TGTGCCAGCAGCTTAAGCGGAACGGTTAACTATGGCTACACCTTC.

The V gene is TRBV18, the J gene TRBJ2-7, with 8 bases that match TRBD1. V shed 3 bases, J shed 4 bases, and the junction held 8 bases outside the gene matches. Germline assignment: CDR1 KGHSH and CDR2 LQKENI. CDR3 size: 15 residues. CDR3 region: CASSPRTGPTYEQYF. The CDR3 region has the DNA TGTGCCAGCTCACCCCGGACAGGGCCAACTTACGAGCAGTACTTC.

This rearrangement joins TRBV5-1 to TRBJ1-1, with 9 bases that match TRBD1. There are 15 residues in the CDR3. Germline-derived CDR1 and CDR2 are SGHRS and YFSETQ. Trimming cost V 0 bases and J 4 bases; bases outside gene matches: 4. The CDR3 sequence: CASSLGDRDITEAFF. For the CDR3, the DNA is TGCGCCAGCAGCTTGGGGGACAGGGATATCACTGAAGCTTTCTTT.

This chain links TRBV6-5 with TRBJ2-7; 11 nucleotides match TRBD2. Unmatched junction bases numbered 6, after V lost 6 bases and J lost 2 bases. The CDR3 length is 15 residues. Germline V gene lookup returns CDR1 MNHEY and CDR2 SVGAGI. The CDR3 DNA reads as TGTGCCAGCAGAATAGCGGGAGGGCCTCCCTACGAGCAGTACTTC. Protein: CASRIAGGPPYEQYF.

Only a few counts were recorded for this clone. The rearrangement joins TRBV7-9 to TRBJ2-7; 10 bases are shared with TRBD2. The junction had 12 bases not matched to a gene; V was cut back by 9 bases and J by 1 base. The germline V gene encodes CDR1 SEHNR and CDR2 FQNEAQ (reference sequence). The CDR3 sequence is 16 residues long. The CDR3 reads CARRLAGIPSSYEQYF. The DNA for the CDR3 is TGTGCCAGGAGACTAGCGGGTATCCCCTCTTCCTACGAGCAGTACTTC. Based on the CDR3 plus reference TRBV7-9 and TRBJ2-7, the full variable domain is DTGVSQNPRHKITKRGQNVTFRCDPISEHNRLYWYRQTLGQGPEFLTYFQNEAQLEKSRLLSDRFSAERPKGSFSTLEIQRTEQGDSAMYLCARRLAGIPSSYEQYFGPGTRLTVT.

The chain combines TRBV2 with TRBJ1-3, with TRBD1 matching over 7 bases. The CDR3 runs to 15 residues. Germline-derived CDR1 and CDR2 are SNHLY and FYNNEI. The J segment lost 3 bases and the V segment lost 4 bases, leaving 6 bases of the junction unmatched. The CDR3 region is CASSGAGGVGNTIYF. The CDR3 nucleotides read TGTGCCAGCAGTGGCGCAGGGGGGGTTGGAAACACCATATATTTT.

This chain uses TRBV5-1 with TRBJ2-5, with D tentatively TRBD1 (6 bases). Trimming took off 2 bases at V and 7 bases at J, with 15 bases between the two ends. Germline CDR1 SGHRS, CDR2 YFSETQ. CDR3 length: 14 residues. The CDR3 reads CASSLSGDSATQYF. For the CDR3, the DNA is TGCGCCAGCAGCTTATCAGGGGATAGTGCGACCCAGTACTTC.